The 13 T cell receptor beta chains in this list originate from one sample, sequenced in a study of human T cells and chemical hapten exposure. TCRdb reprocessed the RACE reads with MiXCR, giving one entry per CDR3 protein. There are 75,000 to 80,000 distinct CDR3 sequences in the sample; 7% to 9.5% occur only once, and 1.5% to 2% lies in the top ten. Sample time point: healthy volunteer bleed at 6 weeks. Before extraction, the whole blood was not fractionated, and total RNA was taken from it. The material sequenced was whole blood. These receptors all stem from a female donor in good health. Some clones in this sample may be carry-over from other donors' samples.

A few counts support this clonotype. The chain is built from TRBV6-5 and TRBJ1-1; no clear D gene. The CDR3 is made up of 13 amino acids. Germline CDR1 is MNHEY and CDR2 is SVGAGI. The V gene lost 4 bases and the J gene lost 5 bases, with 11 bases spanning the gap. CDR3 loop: CASSWEVRTEAFF. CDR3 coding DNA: TGTGCCAGCAGTTGGGAGGTCAGGACTGAAGCTTTCTTT.

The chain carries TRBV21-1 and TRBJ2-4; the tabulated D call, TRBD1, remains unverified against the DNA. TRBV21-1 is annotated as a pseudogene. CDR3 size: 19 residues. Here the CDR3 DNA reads TGTGCCAGCAGCACCCAGACCCGTACAGGGGGCTTCGCCAAAAACATTCAGTACTTC. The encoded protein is CASSTQTRTGGFAKNIQYF.

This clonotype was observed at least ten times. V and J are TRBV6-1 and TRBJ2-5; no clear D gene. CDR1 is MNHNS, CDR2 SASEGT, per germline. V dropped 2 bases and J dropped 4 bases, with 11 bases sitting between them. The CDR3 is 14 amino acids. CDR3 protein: CASSERKVPETQYF. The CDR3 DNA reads TGTGCCAGCAGTGAACGGAAGGTTCCAGAGACCCAGTACTTC.

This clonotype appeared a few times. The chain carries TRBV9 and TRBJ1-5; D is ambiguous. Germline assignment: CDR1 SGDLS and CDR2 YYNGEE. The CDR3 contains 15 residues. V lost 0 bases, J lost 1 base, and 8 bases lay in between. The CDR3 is CASSVAPDSNQPQHF. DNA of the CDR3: TGTGCCAGCAGCGTAGCCCCCGACAGCAATCAGCCCCAGCATTTT.

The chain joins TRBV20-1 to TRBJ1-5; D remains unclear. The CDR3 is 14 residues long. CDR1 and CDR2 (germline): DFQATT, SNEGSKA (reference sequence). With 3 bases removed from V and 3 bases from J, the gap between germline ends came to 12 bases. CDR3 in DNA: TGCAGTGCTAGCGACCGCCGCCTCAATCAGCCCCAGCATTTT. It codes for CSASDRRLNQPQHF.

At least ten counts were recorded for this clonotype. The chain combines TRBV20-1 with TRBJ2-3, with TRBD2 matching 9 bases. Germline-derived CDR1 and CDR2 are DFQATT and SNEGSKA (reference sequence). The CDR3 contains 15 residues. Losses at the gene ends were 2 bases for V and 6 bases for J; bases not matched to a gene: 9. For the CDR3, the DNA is TGCAGTGCTAGAATCGACGCGGGGGGGCCGGATACGCAGTATTTT. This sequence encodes CSARIDAGGPDTQYF.

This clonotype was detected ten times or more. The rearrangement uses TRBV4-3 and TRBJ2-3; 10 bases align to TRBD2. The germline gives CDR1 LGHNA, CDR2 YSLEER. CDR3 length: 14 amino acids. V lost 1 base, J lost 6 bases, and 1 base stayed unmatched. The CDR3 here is CASSQALAGDTQYF. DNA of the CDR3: TGCGCCAGCAGCCAAGCACTAGCGGGGGATACGCAGTATTTT.

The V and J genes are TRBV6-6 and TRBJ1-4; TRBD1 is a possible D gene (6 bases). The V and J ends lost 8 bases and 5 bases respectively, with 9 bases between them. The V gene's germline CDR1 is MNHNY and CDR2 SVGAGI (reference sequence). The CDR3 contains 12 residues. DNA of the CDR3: TGTGCCAGCTCCACAGGGAATGAAAAACTGTTTTTT. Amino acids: CASSTGNEKLFF.

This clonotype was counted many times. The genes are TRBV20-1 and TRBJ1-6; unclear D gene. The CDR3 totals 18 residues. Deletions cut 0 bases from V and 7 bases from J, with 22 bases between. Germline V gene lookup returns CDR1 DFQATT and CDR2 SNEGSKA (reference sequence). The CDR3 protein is CSARERASDLFPNSPLHF. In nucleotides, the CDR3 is TGCAGTGCTAGAGAGCGGGCCTCGGACCTCTTCCCAAATTCACCCCTCCACTTT.

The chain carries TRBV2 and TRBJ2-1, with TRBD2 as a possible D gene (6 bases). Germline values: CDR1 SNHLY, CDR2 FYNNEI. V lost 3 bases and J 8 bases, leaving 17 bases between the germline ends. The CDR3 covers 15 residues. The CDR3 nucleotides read TGTGCCAGCAGTGAGGCGCCCGGGGGTCGCGATGAGCAGTTCTTC. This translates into CASSEAPGGRDEQFF.

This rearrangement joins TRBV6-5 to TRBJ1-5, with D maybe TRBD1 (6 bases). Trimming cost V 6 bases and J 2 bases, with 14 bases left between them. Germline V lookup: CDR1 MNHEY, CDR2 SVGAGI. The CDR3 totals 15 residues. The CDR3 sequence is CASSTTGRGNQPQHF. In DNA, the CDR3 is TGTGCCAGCAGCACGACAGGTCGAGGCAATCAGCCCCAGCATTTT.

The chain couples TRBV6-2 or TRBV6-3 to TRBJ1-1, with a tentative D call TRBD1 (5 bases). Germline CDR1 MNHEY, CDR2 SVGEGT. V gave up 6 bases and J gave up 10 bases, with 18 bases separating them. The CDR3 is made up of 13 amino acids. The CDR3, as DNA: TGTGCCAGCAGCTTGGGACCCGGTCGTGGAGCTTTCTTT. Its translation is CASSLGPGRGAFF.

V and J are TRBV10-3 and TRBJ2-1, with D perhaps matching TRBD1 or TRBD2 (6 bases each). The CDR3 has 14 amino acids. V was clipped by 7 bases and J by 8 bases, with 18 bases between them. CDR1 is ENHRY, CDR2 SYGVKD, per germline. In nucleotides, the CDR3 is TGTGCCATCACTACCGAGAGGGGGGAGGATGAGCAGTTCTTC. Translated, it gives CAITTERGEDEQFF.